This entry is about one TCR beta chain. The antigen remains undetermined. This sample is drawn from a study of T cell responses to AZD1222 COVID-19 vaccine. Study-level results: Increased Spike-specific TCR breadth and depth were observed after two AZD1222 doses.

Germline V CDR1 and CDR2: SGDLS, YYNGEE. CDR3 size: 14 residues. Trimming took 4 bases from V and 2 from J; bases not matched to a gene: 5. TCRdb's copy holds only in-frame clones and misses some; the assay was immunoSEQ multiplex PCR. The data show approximately 100,000 clones, roughly nine tenths seen once. The receptor was isolated from an adult in good health. Material: peripheral blood, obtained on day 0 of AZD1222 vaccination. The chain combines TRBV9 with TRBJ2-7, with TRBD1 matching over 8 bases. In DNA form, the CDR3 reads TGTGCCAGCAGCCCAGGGGGCAGGGCCTACGAGCAGTACTTC. It codes for CASSPGGRAYEQYF.